This TCR beta chain came from a study of blood T cells in healthy people across ages. Trimming removed 2 bases at V and 7 bases at J, with 8 bases between. The V gene's germline CDR1 is SGHTA and CDR2 FQGTGA. The CDR3 consists of 13 residues. Each sample yielded at least 6 million isolated PBMCs. It was with a sample-barcoded 5' primer and a J-beta primer mix that a second PCR of about 6 to 11 cycles was run. TCRdb re-derived calls from the 5' RACE reads in MiXCR, one entry per CDR3 protein. Of about 500,000 distinct CDR3 sequences listed, nearly 25% are singletons. This same sample was also part of a study on T cells of mothers and their children.

The source material was blood. This clonotype was sampled from a boy aged 5 to 17 in good health. The V and J genes are TRBV7-3 and TRBJ2-2, with D uncertain. The CDR3 nucleotides read TGTGCCAGCAGCTTACGATGGAACGGGGAGCTGTTTTTT. Translating gives CASSLRWNGELFF.